The 32 T cell receptor beta chains reported below all come from one sample, sequenced in a study of identical twins. TCRdb analysed the 5' RACE reads with MiXCR anew, one entry per CDR3 protein. The repertoire has about 530,000 distinct CDR3 sequences, 20% to 25% of them found once; the top ten carry approximately 0.5%. The data also belong to a second study, concerning yellow fever vaccine responses in identical twins.

The sequencing input was CD4+ T cells sorted from blood. The source of these receptors is a woman aged 18-35 years in good health.

This clonotype has more than one count but fewer than ten. This chain joins TRBV15 and TRBJ2-5; tentative D call: TRBD1 (6 bases). The germline CDR1 and CDR2 sequences are LNHNV and YYDKDF (reference sequence). This CDR3 spans 14 amino acids. The ends were cut back, 5 bases at V and 4 bases at J, with 14 bases in the middle. In DNA form, the CDR3 reads TGTGCCACCAGCCTTACAGGGTCCGGAGAGACCCAGTACTTC. Translated, it gives CATSLTGSGETQYF.

Only a few counts were recorded for this clonotype. The chain combines TRBV4-1 with TRBJ2-6; tentatively, D is TRBD1 (6 bases). Trimming shortened V by 4 bases and J by 1 base, and 14 bases separated the two germline ends. The germline V gene encodes CDR1 MGHRA and CDR2 YSYEKL. The CDR3 runs 17 residues. The CDR3 sequence: CASSPGQSLSGANVLTF. CDR3 sequence (DNA): TGCGCCAGCAGCCCGGGACAATCTTTATCTGGGGCCAACGTCCTGACTTTC.

The gene calls are TRBV20-1 and TRBJ2-1, with D unclear. Germline assignment: CDR1 DFQATT and CDR2 SNEGSKA (reference sequence). There are 14 residues in the CDR3. Deletions cut 3 bases from V and 10 bases from J, with 19 bases between. The CDR3 loop reads CSASIRLIGSEQFF. In DNA, the CDR3 is TGCAGTGCTAGTATACGCTTAATAGGCAGCGAGCAGTTCTTC.

This chain connects TRBV15 to TRBJ2-7; D uncertain. This CDR3 has 15 amino acids. The V end lost 0 bases, the J end lost 1 base, and 10 bases lay between the germline ends. CDR1 is LNHNV and CDR2 is YYDKDF in the germline V gene (reference sequence). This chain's CDR3 is CATSREGFSSYEQYF. The DNA of the CDR3 is TGTGCCACCAGCAGAGAGGGGTTCTCGTCCTACGAGCAGTACTTC.

There are a few counts of this clonotype. The CDR3 DNA follows: TGTGCCAGCAGCCCCAGGGTAGGTTCCGATGAGCAGTTCTTC. Translation: CASSPRVGSDEQFF. The chain uses TRBV21-1 and TRBJ2-1; TRBD1 reflects the table's D call only, with no check against the DNA. TRBV21-1 is flagged as a pseudogene. The CDR3 covers 14 residues.

The chain uses TRBV11-2 and TRBJ2-4; no clear D gene. The CDR3 totals 15 residues. V gave up 4 bases and J gave up 0 bases, with 10 bases separating them. Germline V gene sequence: CDR1 SGHAT, CDR2 FQNNGV. CDR3 in DNA: TGTGCCAGCAGCTCAATGACTTTAGCCAAAAACATTCAGTACTTC. As protein: CASSSMTLAKNIQYF.

This clonotype was counted between two and nine times. V and J are TRBV12-3 or TRBV12-4 and TRBJ2-3; the match to TRBD2 covers 8 bases. The V segment lost 3 bases and the J segment 1 base; nucleotides outside the gene matches: 6. CDR3 length equals 16 residues. Written as DNA, the CDR3 is TGTGCCAGCAGTTTTGAGGAGACTAGCGGCACAGATACGCAGTATTTT. Translated: CASSFEETSGTDTQYF.

This clonotype has more than one count but fewer than ten. The chain links TRBV6-5 to TRBJ1-1; D is unresolved. Germline CDR1 is MNHEY and CDR2 is SVGAGI. V lost 2 bases, J lost 0 bases, and 7 bases lay in between. This CDR3 region has 14 residues. CDR3 sequence: CASSYVRVNTEAFF. The CDR3 DNA follows: TGTGCCAGCAGTTACGTTAGGGTGAACACTGAAGCTTTCTTT.

This clonotype appeared a few times. The V and J genes are TRBV12-3 or TRBV12-4 and TRBJ1-4, with 7 bases fitting TRBD1. With V trimmed by 3 bases and J by 0 bases, 7 bases remained unmatched. The CDR3 contains 17 residues. The CDR3 nucleotides read TGTGCCAGCAGTTTTCCGACAGGGAGAGCAACTAATGAAAAACTGTTTTTT. This sequence encodes CASSFPTGRATNEKLFF.

The rearrangement uses TRBV12-3 or TRBV12-4 and TRBJ2-7, with D maybe TRBD1 (6 bases). The germline V and J ends were trimmed by 5 bases and 5 bases, with 19 bases remaining between them. The CDR3 extends over 15 amino acids. DNA for the CDR3: TGTGCCAGCAGTCCAAATGAGGGGGTCTTAAACGAGCAGTACTTC. Encoded protein: CASSPNEGVLNEQYF.

This clonotype was seen a handful of times. The chain carries TRBV28 and TRBJ2-2; D is unclear. In germline, CDR1 is MDHEN, CDR2 SYDVKM. V gave up 6 bases and J gave up 2 bases, with 25 bases separating them. There are 19 residues in the CDR3. The CDR3 DNA follows: TGTGCCAGCAGCAGTCTCCAAACAGCTAAGGGTCGCAACACCGGGGAGCTGTTTTTT. It codes for CASSSLQTAKGRNTGELFF.

The chain recombines TRBV12-3 or TRBV12-4 with TRBJ2-3; TRBD2 aligns across 7 bases. V lost 3 bases, J lost 0 bases, and 3 bases stayed unmatched. The CDR3 is made up of 15 amino acids. The CDR3 bases are TGTGCCAGCAGTTTTAGCGGGTCTAGCACAGATACGCAGTATTTT. This gives the protein CASSFSGSSTDTQYF.

This clonotype was seen repeatedly, ten times or more. V and J are TRBV5-1 and TRBJ2-7, with 9 bases aligning to TRBD1. CDR1 and CDR2 (germline): SGHRS, YFSETQ. V lost 3 bases to trimming and J lost 5 bases; unmatched junction nucleotides: 6. This CDR3 is built from 14 residues. The CDR3 DNA reads TGCGCCAGCAGCTCCCCGGACAGGGGAAACGAGCAGTACTTC. Translation gives CASSSPDRGNEQYF.

This clonotype has more than one count but fewer than ten. This chain uses TRBV12-3 or TRBV12-4 with TRBJ1-2; TRBD1 matches 7 bases. J was trimmed by 6 bases and V by 6 bases; bases with no gene match: 7. The CDR3 totals 13 residues. Here the CDR3 reads CASSSGTGDGYTF. Written as DNA, the CDR3 is TGTGCCAGCAGCTCCGGTACAGGGGATGGCTACACCTTC.

J is TRBJ2-3 and V is TRBV4-2; D may be TRBD1 (5 bases). Germline lookup yields CDR1 LGHNA and CDR2 YNFKEQ. V was clipped by 0 bases and J by 6 bases, with 10 bases between them. The CDR3 contains 14 residues. CDR3 nucleotide sequence: TGTGCCAGCAGCCAAGAGTGGTGGGGCGATACGCAGTATTTT. Protein product: CASSQEWWGDTQYF.

The chain joins TRBV14 to TRBJ2-7, with 9 bases fitting TRBD2. V trimming: 5 bases; J trimming: 4 bases; junction bases outside the gene matches: 9. The CDR3 has 15 residues. Germline lookup yields CDR1 SGHDN and CDR2 FVKESK. The CDR3 DNA is TGTGCCAGCAGCACCGGGACTAGCCGGGGGTACGAGCAGTACGTC. Its translation is CASSTGTSRGYEQYV.

The CDR3 protein is CSARGPAGAGTEQFF. CDR3 coding DNA: TGCAGTGCTAGAGGGCCAGCGGGGGCGGGGACGGAGCAGTTCTTC. The chain links TRBV20-1 to TRBJ2-1; the match to TRBD2 covers 8 bases. This CDR3 is built from 15 residues. The J segment lost 10 bases and the V segment lost 1 base, leaving 12 bases of the junction unmatched. Looked up from germline, CDR1 is DFQATT and CDR2 is SNEGSKA (reference sequence).

This clonotype was detected only a few times. The chain recombines TRBV20-1 with TRBJ2-7; 11 nucleotides line up with TRBD1. The ends lost 1 base at V and 3 bases at J; junction bases unmatched: 11. CDR1 is DFQATT, CDR2 SNEGSKA, per germline (reference sequence). The CDR3 covers 17 residues. CDR3 region: CSARGRRTGGNGYEQYF. CDR3 in DNA: TGCAGTGCTAGAGGGCGGAGGACAGGGGGCAACGGCTACGAGCAGTACTTC.

This clonotype was detected only a few times. The chain recombines TRBV12-3 or TRBV12-4 with TRBJ2-2; D is perhaps TRBD1 (6 bases). V lost 4 bases and J lost 3, with 9 bases in between. The CDR3 extends over 14 amino acids. CDR3 sequence (DNA): TGTGCCAGCAGTTGGGACACCTACACCGGGGAGCTGTTTTTT. Protein product: CASSWDTYTGELFF.

The J gene is TRBJ2-3, the V gene TRBV10-3, with TRBD2 matching over 8 bases. This CDR3 region has 17 residues. The V and J ends lost 2 bases and 3 bases, in that order; junction bases with no gene match: 10. Germline V CDR1 and CDR2: ENHRY, SYGVKD. In DNA, the CDR3 is TGTGCCATCAGTGAGCCGGCGGGGGGCGATTTAACAGATACGCAGTATTTT. Residues: CAISEPAGGDLTDTQYF.

This clonotype was seen a few times. A junction end diverges from the germline sequence, so it may reflect a read error. CDR3 nucleotide sequence: TGTGCCAGCAGTTTAGCGGTCGGGGAGCTGTTTTTT. It encodes CASSLAVGELFF. This chain links TRBV7-6 with TRBJ2-2, with D perhaps TRBD2 (6 bases). CDR1 is SGHVS and CDR2 is FNYEAQ in the germline V gene. This CDR3 comprises 12 residues. Full variable domain (outside the CDR3, taken from reference TRBV7-6 and TRBJ2-2): GAGVSQSPRYKVTKRGQDVALRCDPISGHVSLYWYRQALGQGPEFLTYFNYEAQQDKSGLPNDRFSAERPEGSISTLTIQRTEQRDSAMYRCASSLAVGELFFGEGSRLTVL.

This clonotype appeared a few times. This rearrangement joins TRBV29-1 to TRBJ2-7; D may be TRBD2 (6 bases). CDR1 is SQVTM and CDR2 is ANQGSEA in the germline V gene. CDR3 length: 15 residues. Trimming removed 4 bases from V and 3 bases from J, with 19 bases in between. The CDR3 spells CSVGERRASNYEQYF. CDR3 DNA: TGCAGCGTTGGGGAAAGGAGGGCGTCAAACTACGAGCAGTACTTC.

As concerns this clonotype: The junction shows a germline mismatch at one end, possibly a read error. The V gene is TRBV6-6, the J gene TRBJ2-2; D remains unclear. Germline values: CDR1 MNHNY, CDR2 SVGAGI (reference sequence). The CDR3 has 11 residues. This CDR3 is CASRNAGELFF. DNA for the CDR3: TGTGCCAGCAGGAACGCCGGGGAGCTGTTTTTT.

This clonotype was observed a few times. The rearrangement uses TRBV28 and TRBJ2-7; weak D call: TRBD1 (6 bases). The CDR3 length is 14 residues. The V end was cut by 3 bases, the J end by 5 bases, with 14 bases between. The germline V gene encodes CDR1 MDHEN and CDR2 SYDVKM. CDR3 protein: CASSFPQGRNEQYF. The CDR3 bases are TGTGCCAGCAGTTTCCCACAGGGTAGGAACGAGCAGTACTTC.

The chain links TRBV4-1 to TRBJ2-1; D remains ambiguous. This CDR3 region has 13 residues. The V end lost 3 bases, the J end lost 9 bases, and 12 bases lay between the germline ends. CDR1 MGHRA and CDR2 YSYEKL come from the germline V gene. The CDR3 loop is CASSHSWWGEQFF. The CDR3 bases are TGCGCCAGCAGCCATTCTTGGTGGGGTGAGCAGTTCTTC.

The rearrangement joins TRBV15 to TRBJ2-3, with D unclear. V lost 0 bases to trimming and J lost 0 bases, with 16 bases between them. This CDR3 region has 18 residues. Germline V gene sequence: CDR1 LNHNV, CDR2 YYDKDF (reference sequence). CDR3 sequence: CATSRDSQDSPSTDTQYF. CDR3 sequence (DNA): TGTGCCACCAGCAGAGATTCTCAAGACTCGCCTAGCACAGATACGCAGTATTTT.

V is TRBV5-1 and J is TRBJ2-1; 11 bases fit TRBD2. V lost 4 bases to trimming and J lost 2 bases; unmatched junction nucleotides: 11. The CDR3 loop spans 18 amino acids. Germline CDR1 SGHRS, CDR2 YFSETQ. CDR3 coding DNA: TGCGCCAGCAGCCCACGCGCCCTGACTAGCGGGACCTACAATGAGCAGTTCTTC. It encodes CASSPRALTSGTYNEQFF.

J is TRBJ1-2 and V is TRBV5-6, with TRBD1 matching over 9 bases. The CDR3 length is 12 residues. Germline CDR1 and CDR2: SGHDT and YYEEEE. J was trimmed by 6 bases and V by 6 bases; bases with no gene match: 3. CDR3 sequence: CASTWDRDGYTF. DNA of the CDR3: TGTGCCAGCACCTGGGACAGGGATGGCTACACCTTC. The variable domain in full, with the rest retrieved from reference TRBV5-6 and TRBJ1-2, is DAGVTQSPTHLIKTRGQQVTLRCSPKSGHDTVSWYQQALGQGPQFIFQYYEEEERQRGNFPDRFSGHQFPNYSSELNVNALLLGDSALYLCASTWDRDGYTFGSGTRLTVV.

This chain connects TRBV18 to TRBJ1-5; 7 nucleotides align to TRBD1. This CDR3 spans 14 amino acids. J was trimmed by 0 bases and V by 8 bases; bases with no gene match: 4. In germline, CDR1 is KGHSH, CDR2 LQKENI. The DNA for the CDR3 is TGTGCCAGCAGTACAGGGGTTAGCAATCAGCCCCAGCATTTT. Amino acids: CASSTGVSNQPQHF.

This clonotype was detected only a few times. This chain's CDR3 is CASSPRTAMNTEAFF. For the CDR3, the DNA is TGTGCCAGCAGCCCCAGGACAGCCATGAACACTGAAGCTTTCTTT. The rearrangement joins TRBV7-8 to TRBJ1-1; tentative D call: TRBD1 (6 bases). The germline gives CDR1 SGHVS, CDR2 FQNEAQ. The ends were cut back, 5 bases at V and 0 bases at J, with 13 bases in the middle. CDR3 length equals 15 residues.

There are a few counts of this clonotype. The rearrangement joins TRBV7-9 to TRBJ2-1, with D possibly matching TRBD2 (7 bases). The V end was cut by 6 bases, the J end by 8 bases, with 17 bases between. In germline, CDR1 is SEHNR, CDR2 FQNEAQ (reference sequence). The CDR3 spans 14 residues. The CDR3 bases are TGTGCCAGCAGGCTCGGGGGGCATGGGGATGAGCAGTTCTTC. This sequence encodes CASRLGGHGDEQFF. The full variable domain, with the rest looked up from reference TRBV7-9 and TRBJ2-1, is DTGVSQNPRHKITKRGQNVTFRCDPISEHNRLYWYRQTLGQGPEFLTYFQNEAQLEKSRLLSDRFSAERPKGSFSTLEIQRTEQGDSAMYLCASRLGGHGDEQFFGPGTRLTVL.

The chain couples TRBV10-3 to TRBJ2-7; tentative D call: TRBD2 (5 bases). Germline V gene sequence: CDR1 ENHRY, CDR2 SYGVKD. The germline V and J ends were trimmed by 2 bases and 10 bases, with 12 bases remaining between them. The CDR3 covers 12 residues. CDR3: CAISESREAQYF. CDR3 nucleotide sequence: TGTGCCATCAGTGAGAGTCGGGAAGCACAGTACTTC.